The 21 T cell receptor beta chains presented below share a single source sample, sequenced in a study of regulatory T cells in long-lasting Graves disease. Specified time point: persistent/refractory GD, antithyroid drugs over 5 years with positive TRAb. Extracted PBMC RNA gave rise to the TCR library. Investigators prepared the TCR beta libraries by applying iRepertoire HTBI primers and Arm-PCR of CDR3 regions. MiXCR, applied by TCRdb to the multiplex PCR reads, yields one record per CDR3 protein. The table has some 440,000 distinct CDR3 sequences, 20% to 25% seen once. The sequences come from peripheral blood mononuclear cells (PBMCs), collected when the disease was refractory, from a patient treated with antithyroid drugs. The receptors originated from a female donor with Graves disease.

This clonotype has just a few counts. This rearrangement joins TRBV5-6 to TRBJ1-5, with no clear D. The CDR3 loop spans 17 amino acids. The germline V gene has CDR1 SGHDT and CDR2 YYEEEE. V lost 4 bases to trimming and J lost 0 bases, with 17 bases between them. CDR3 nucleotide sequence: TGTGCCAGCAGCCGTCAACGGGAATCTTATAGCAATCAGCCCCAGCATTTT. Translated: CASSRQRESYSNQPQHF.

This chain joins TRBV7-9 and TRBJ2-7; 7 bases align to TRBD2. Germline values: CDR1 SEHNR, CDR2 FQNEAQ (reference sequence). The V gene end was trimmed by 5 bases and the J gene end by 1 base; junction bases not matched to a gene: 8. This CDR3 has 15 amino acids. In DNA, the CDR3 is TGTGCCAGCAGCGACGACATGGGAGGGTCCTACGAGCAGTACTTC. This encodes CASSDDMGGSYEQYF. The variable domain in full, completed from reference TRBV7-9 and TRBJ2-7, reads DTGVSQNPRHKITKRGQNVTFRCDPISEHNRLYWYRQTLGQGPEFLTYFQNEAQLEKSRLLSDRFSAERPKGSFSTLEIQRTEQGDSAMYLCASSDDMGGSYEQYFGPGTRLTVT.

This clonotype was seen repeatedly, ten times or more. J is TRBJ1-1 and V is TRBV30; 8 nucleotides align to TRBD1. This CDR3 comprises 11 residues. The J segment lost 6 bases and the V segment lost 5 bases, leaving 2 bases of the junction unmatched. The germline V gene encodes CDR1 GTSNPN and CDR2 SVGIG (reference sequence). The CDR3, as DNA: TGTGCCTGGGGCAGGGGGCCTGAAGCTTTCTTT. Protein: CAWGRGPEAFF.

As to this clonotype: A much larger clone lies a single base off, so this may be a read error. The V call is TRBV13, the J call TRBJ2-7, with 7 bases that match TRBD1. There are 13 residues in the CDR3. Germline lookup yields CDR1 PRHDT and CDR2 FYEKMQ (reference sequence). The CDR3 coding sequence is TGTACCAGCAGCGCGCGACAGGGAAGCGAGCAGTACTTC. Translated: CTSSARQGSEQYF.

In its sample, this clonotype was seen a few times. V and J are TRBV6-2 or TRBV6-3 and TRBJ2-7, with TRBD1 matching 7 bases. The CDR3 sequence is 14 residues long. V lost 4 bases, J lost 6 bases, and 9 bases stayed unmatched. Germline assignment: CDR1 MNHEY and CDR2 SVGEGT. DNA for the CDR3: TGTGCCAGCAGTTTAACAGGGGATTCGCCCGAGCAGTACTTC. It specifies CASSLTGDSPEQYF.

This clonotype occurred many times. The chain employs TRBV6-1 and TRBJ2-7; 12 bases fit TRBD2. The CDR3 is 15 amino acids. CDR1 MNHNS and CDR2 SASEGT come from the germline V gene. V lost 6 bases to trimming and J lost 4 bases; unmatched junction nucleotides: 7. The CDR3 DNA sequence: TGTGCCAGCAGAACGACTAGCGGGAGCGCTTACGAGCAGTACTTC. Its translation: CASRTTSGSAYEQYF.

This clonotype appeared many times. The chain joins TRBV2 to TRBJ1-1; the D is unclear. The V gene's germline CDR1 is SNHLY and CDR2 FYNNEI. The CDR3 sequence is 13 residues long. The ends were cut back, 4 bases at V and 4 bases at J, with 10 bases in the middle. Here the CDR3 DNA reads TGTGCCAGCAGTGTCGGGGTTACCACTGAAGCTTTCTTT. It codes for CASSVGVTTEAFF.

This clonotype was seen more than once but under ten times. In DNA, the CDR3 is TGCGCCAGCAGCTCCTATCAGGGGACAACGGAGACCCAGTACTTC. Translating gives CASSSYQGTTETQYF. The gene calls are TRBV5-1 and TRBJ2-5, with D possibly matching TRBD1 (6 bases). Per the germline V gene, CDR1 is SGHRS and CDR2 is YFSETQ. This CDR3 comprises 15 residues. V was pared by 3 bases and J by 5 bases, with 17 bases between.

About this clonotype: This may be a read error, as it is one base from a much larger clone. The V and J genes are TRBV6-2 or TRBV6-3 and TRBJ2-5, with TRBD2 as a possible D gene (5 bases). This CDR3 region has 14 residues. Germline CDR1 MNHEY, CDR2 SVGEGT. The V end lost 6 bases, the J end lost 9 bases, and 20 bases lay between the germline ends. This chain's CDR3 is CASRMISVSAAQYF. In nucleotides, the CDR3 is TGTGCCAGCAGGATGATTAGCGTTTCGGCGGCCCAGTACTTC.

This clonotype was counted many times. As DNA, the CDR3 is TGTGCCAGCGGCCGCGGGGACACTGAAGCTTTCTTT. Its translation: CASGRGDTEAFF. The rearrangement uses TRBV28 and TRBJ1-1; D is uncertain. This CDR3 region has 12 residues. V was trimmed by 8 bases and J by 3 bases, leaving 10 bases between them. Germline-derived CDR1 and CDR2 are MDHEN and SYDVKM. Based on the CDR3 plus reference TRBV28 and TRBJ1-1, the full variable domain is DVKVTQSSRYLVKRTGEKVFLECVQDMDHENMFWYRQDPGLGLRLIYFSYDVKMKEKGDIPEGYSVSREKKERFSLILESASTNQTSMYLCASGRGDTEAFFGQGTRLTVV.

Many counts were recorded for this clonotype. The chain has TRBV20-1 and TRBJ1-2; D may be TRBD1 (5 bases). Germline CDR1 DFQATT, CDR2 SNEGSKA (reference sequence). CDR3 length equals 13 residues. Deletions cut 0 bases from V and 8 bases from J, with 13 bases between. This CDR3 is CSARDLGTGGYTF. The DNA of the CDR3 is TGCAGTGCTAGAGATTTGGGGACCGGAGGCTACACCTTC.

This clonotype was observed a few times. This chain links TRBV15 with TRBJ2-5; 10 nucleotides align to TRBD2. CDR3 length: 16 residues. CDR1 and CDR2 (germline): LNHNV, YYDKDF (reference sequence). The V and J ends lost 0 bases and 4 bases, in that order; junction bases with no gene match: 5. CDR3 nucleotide sequence: TGTGCCACCAGCAGAGATCTAGCGGGAGACCCAGAGACCCAGTACTTC. Its protein is CATSRDLAGDPETQYF.

The rearrangement links TRBV7-9 to TRBJ2-7; D possibly uses TRBD1 or TRBD2 (5 bases each). CDR3 length: 16 residues. The V gene's germline CDR1 is SEHNR and CDR2 FQNEAQ (reference sequence). Trimming shortened V by 5 bases and J by 1 base, and 18 bases separated the two germline ends. The DNA for the CDR3 is TGTGCCAGCAGCACCTCAGACACCGGGGCATCCTACGAGCAGTACTTC. Protein: CASSTSDTGASYEQYF.

This clonotype was seen repeatedly, ten times or more. A junction boundary mismatches the germline segment, possibly from a read error. The chain combines TRBV6-1 with TRBJ2-5, with TRBD2 identical over 11 bases. The germline gives CDR1 MNHNS, CDR2 SASEGT. This CDR3 has 11 amino acids. The CDR3 coding sequence is TGTGCCAGCGGGACTAGCGGCCCCATGGTCTTC. Translated: CASGTSGPMVF.

This clonotype has a count of ten or more. J is TRBJ1-5 and V is TRBV28, with TRBD1 matching 9 bases. V was pared by 5 bases and J by 7 bases, with 12 bases of the junction left unmatched. Germline V gene sequence: CDR1 MDHEN, CDR2 SYDVKM. This CDR3 is built from 16 residues. The CDR3 reads CASSVVWTGVGQPQHF. CDR3 in DNA: TGTGCCAGCAGTGTAGTCTGGACAGGGGTTGGGCAGCCCCAGCATTTT.

The chain joins TRBV6-2 or TRBV6-3 to TRBJ2-5, with unresolved D. With 5 bases removed from V and 0 bases from J, the gap between germline ends came to 10 bases. This CDR3 region has 14 residues. Germline V lookup: CDR1 MNHEY, CDR2 SVGEGT. DNA for the CDR3: TGTGCCAGCAGTCACGCGGCCCACCAAGAGACCCAGTACTTC. Its protein is CASSHAAHQETQYF.

The table lists this clonotype with many counts. The chain carries TRBV20-1 and TRBJ2-7; no clear D. Germline V gene sequence: CDR1 DFQATT, CDR2 SNEGSKA (reference sequence). The CDR3 runs 13 residues. The V end was cut by 2 bases, the J end by 0 bases, with 8 bases between. The CDR3 is CSARTTVSYEQYF. The CDR3 coding sequence is TGCAGTGCTAGAACGACGGTCTCCTACGAGCAGTACTTC.

J is TRBJ2-4 and V is TRBV6-5; D is ambiguous. The V and J ends lost 4 bases and 0 bases respectively, with 10 bases between them. CDR1 and CDR2 (germline): MNHEY, SVGAGI. The CDR3 extends over 15 amino acids. The CDR3 region has the DNA TGTGCCAGCAGTTTCCAACTCCTAGCCAAAAACATTCAGTACTTC. Translating gives CASSFQLLAKNIQYF.

This clonotype occurred many times. The chain joins TRBV10-3 to TRBJ1-2; D is uncertain. The CDR3 is made up of 13 amino acids. Trimming shortened V by 4 bases and J by 0 bases, and 6 bases separated the two germline ends. Germline V lookup: CDR1 ENHRY, CDR2 SYGVKD. The CDR3 bases are TGTGCCATCAGTGGAGCCTCTAACTATGGCTACACCTTC. Translating gives CAISGASNYGYTF.

V and J are TRBV19 and TRBJ1-1, with 7 nucleotides matching TRBD1. The CDR3 contains 13 residues. Germline CDR1 and CDR2: LNHDA and SQIVND (reference sequence). The junction had 6 bases not matched to a gene; V was cut back by 6 bases and J by 5 bases. In DNA form, the CDR3 reads TGTGCCAGTAGACGAGCACAGGGGACTGAAGCTTTCTTT. Protein product: CASRRAQGTEAFF.

CDR3 coding DNA: TGCAGCGTTGAAGATGGGGTATTAGGCGAGCAGTACTTC. Encoded protein: CSVEDGVLGEQYF. The V call is TRBV29-1, the J call TRBJ2-7; no definite D call. This CDR3 spans 13 amino acids. With 0 bases removed from V and 6 bases from J, the gap between germline ends came to 12 bases. The germline CDR1 and CDR2 sequences are SQVTM and ANQGSEA.